Listed below are T cell receptor beta chains from one sample, sequenced in a study of shared clonotypes between healthy human individuals. The protocol was immunoSEQ multiplex PCR, while the TCRdb copy is restricted to in-frame clones and leaves out a portion. The sample comprises some 2.1 million clones, 85% to 95% of which are singletons, and roughly 1.7% rests with the top ten. Material for sequencing was naive CD8+ T cells from PBMCs. The receptors come from a man between 18 and 35 years old in good health. Some clones in this sample may be carry-over from other donors' samples. Both conserved end residues are part of each CDR3. Each record gives: V gene, J gene, D gene, CDR3 protein, CDR3 DNA. A D gene is named only where the DNA matches it firmly.

TRBV5-1	TRBJ2-1	.	CASSPEFGRTNNEQFF	TGCGCCAGCAGCCCCGAGTTTGGACGGACCAACAATGAGCAGTTCTTC
TRBV7-9	TRBJ1-3	.	CASSSLGDTIYF	TGTGCCAGCAGCTCCCTTGGGGACACCATATATTTT
TRBV7-9	TRBJ2-7	.	CASSLAPGVGEQYF	TGTGCCAGCAGCTTAGCGCCAGGGGTGGGCGAGCAGTACTTC
TRBV7-3	TRBJ2-7	TRBD2	CASSSRLADYYEQYF	TGTGCCAGCAGCTCCCGACTAGCGGATTACTACGAGCAGTACTTC
TRBV6-5	TRBJ2-1	TRBD2	CASNPIAGRLNEQFF	TGTGCCAGCAATCCTATAGCGGGAAGGTTAAATGAGCAGTTCTTC
TRBV4-3	TRBJ2-1	TRBD2	CASSQDNRLAGYNEQFF	TGCGCCAGCAGCCAAGATAATCGACTAGCGGGCTACAATGAGCAGTTCTTC
TRBV9	TRBJ1-2	.	CASSAPGLRYYGYTF	TGTGCCAGCAGCGCTCCGGGACTGAGGTACTATGGCTACACCTTC
TRBV27	TRBJ2-7	.	CASSSPRTTAYEQYF	TGTGCCAGCAGTTCCCCCAGAACTACAGCTTACGAGCAGTACTTC
TRBV25-1	TRBJ1-2	.	CASSEYGGHYGYTF	TGTGCCAGCAGTGAATATGGGGGGCACTATGGCTACACCTTC
TRBV5-6	TRBJ2-7	.	CASSRGDNEQYF	TGTGCCAGCAGCAGGGGCGACAACGAGCAGTACTTC
TRBV9	TRBJ2-3	TRBD2	CASSVEGLANSDTQYF	TGTGCCAGCAGCGTAGAGGGACTAGCGAATTCAGATACGCAGTATTTT
TRBV18	TRBJ2-1	TRBD2	CASSPRASGIYNEQFF	TGTGCCAGCTCACCCCGGGCTAGCGGCATATACAATGAGCAGTTCTTC
TRBV30	TRBJ2-7	.	CAWTMTGTYEQYF	TGTGCCTGGACCATGACAGGTACCTACGAGCAGTACTTC
TRBV7-6	TRBJ1-1	TRBD1	CASSARRGLVTEAFF	TGTGCCAGCAGCGCCCGCAGGGGGCTTGTCACTGAAGCTTTCTTT
TRBV29-1	TRBJ2-2	.	CSVVMGDTGELFF	TGCAGCGTTGTCATGGGTGACACCGGGGAGCTGTTTTTT
TRBV9	TRBJ2-5	TRBD1	CASSDGTDSFQETQYF	TGTGCCAGCAGTGATGGGACAGACAGCTTCCAAGAGACCCAGTACTTC
TRBV7-8	TRBJ2-7	TRBD2	CASSLAGGEQYF	TGTGCCAGCAGCTTAGCGGGGGGGGAGCAGTACTTC
TRBV5-1	TRBJ2-7	TRBD1	CASSSYQGAYEQYF	TGCGCCAGCAGCTCTTATCAGGGGGCCTACGAGCAGTACTTC
TRBV7-9	TRBJ2-3	.	CASSSREPHWTQYF	TGTGCCAGCAGCTCTCGGGAGCCCCATTGGACGCAGTATTTT
TRBV11-2	TRBJ2-1	.	CASSLSLISSYNEQFF	TGTGCCAGCAGCTTATCGCTGATCTCCTCCTACAATGAGCAGTTCTTC
TRBV30	TRBJ2-7	TRBD2	CAWSDSGRMGGSYEQYF	TGTGCCTGGAGTGATAGCGGGAGGATGGGGGGCTCCTACGAGCAGTACTTC
TRBV15	TRBJ1-4	.	CATSRGGWGEKLFF	TGTGCCACCAGCAGGGGGGGATGGGGTGAAAAACTGTTTTTT
TRBV4-2	TRBJ2-7	.	CASSQGQSSYEQYF	TGTGCCAGCAGCCAAGGACAGAGCTCCTACGAGCAGTACTTC
TRBV6-6	TRBJ2-5	TRBD2	CASSYTSAQETQYF	TGTGCCAGCAGTTACACTAGCGCCCAAGAGACCCAGTACTTC
TRBV28	TRBJ1-1	TRBD1	CASGYRQGASEAFF	TGTGCCAGCGGTTATCGGCAGGGGGCGTCTGAAGCTTTCTTT
TRBV9	TRBJ2-7	.	CASSVATGYEQYF	TGTGCCAGCAGCGTAGCTACAGGGTACGAGCAGTACTTC
TRBV2	TRBJ2-7	.	CAGLVESGGQYF	TGTGCCGGGCTCGTCGAATCAGGCGGGCAGTACTTC
TRBV28	TRBJ1-1	.	CASSLYGKMNTEAFF	TGTGCCAGCAGCTTATACGGGAAAATGAACACTGAAGCTTTCTTT
TRBV27	TRBJ2-7	.	CASSFKGGYEQYF	TGTGCCAGCAGTTTCAAAGGGGGCTACGAGCAGTACTTC
TRBV6-5	TRBJ2-1	TRBD2	CASEPSGGYNEQFF	TGTGCCAGCGAGCCTAGCGGGGGCTACAATGAGCAGTTCTTC
TRBV27	TRBJ2-7	.	CASSFLPRAGFEQYF	TGTGCCAGCAGTTTTTTACCCAGGGCCGGGTTCGAGCAGTACTTC
TRBV19	TRBJ2-1	.	CASSITRRGYEQFF	TGTGCCAGTAGTATTACTAGGAGGGGGTATGAGCAGTTCTTC
TRBV6-5	TRBJ2-1	.	CASSYARNEQFF	TGTGCCAGCAGTTACGCCAGAAATGAGCAGTTCTTC
TRBV6-5	TRBJ2-3	.	CASGWATDTQYF	TGTGCCAGCGGGTGGGCCACAGATACGCAGTATTTT
TRBV5-1	TRBJ2-7	.	CASSLAGSRFYEQYF	TGCGCCAGCAGCTTGGCAGGTAGTCGTTTCTACGAGCAGTACTTC
TRBV9	TRBJ1-1	.	CASSVVPQVPNTEAFF	TGTGCCAGCAGCGTAGTCCCCCAGGTTCCGAACACTGAAGCTTTCTTT
TRBV28	TRBJ1-4	.	CASSFPGRGANEKLFF	TGTGCCAGCAGTTTTCCGGGGCGCGGGGCTAATGAAAAACTGTTTTTT
TRBV7-2	TRBJ2-7	.	CASSTGGEQYF	TGTGCCAGCAGCACGGGTGGCGAGCAGTACTTC
TRBV27	TRBJ2-1	.	CASSFFGGPYNEQFF	TGTGCCAGCAGTTTCTTCGGGGGCCCCTACAATGAGCAGTTCTTC
TRBV4-3	TRBJ2-2	.	CASSPTWNTGELFF	TGCGCCAGCAGCCCGACTTGGAACACCGGGGAGCTGTTTTTT
TRBV27	TRBJ2-2	.	CASSPVSRVGTGELFF	TGTGCCAGCAGCCCAGTTAGCCGGGTGGGTACCGGGGAGCTGTTTTTT
TRBV18	TRBJ1-5	.	CASSPSGYSNQPQHF	TGTGCCAGCTCACCAAGCGGATATAGCAATCAGCCCCAGCATTTT
TRBV9	TRBJ2-7	.	CASSVTAGASYEQYF	TGTGCCAGCAGCGTGACGGCAGGGGCCTCCTACGAGCAGTACTTC
TRBV4-1	TRBJ2-7	TRBD1	CASSYGTGVSYEQYF	TGCGCCAGCAGCTACGGGACAGGCGTTAGTTACGAGCAGTACTTC